This T cell receptor (beta chain) was retrieved from a study of cytomegalovirus exposure and HLA in healthy donors. This clone turned up a few times. As yet, its antigen is unknown. Primers: 60 Vbeta forward and 13 Jbeta reverse. The repertoire was sequenced with immunoSEQ multiplex PCR; TCRdb's copy has only in-frame clones and lacks some. The sample contains 150,000 to 200,000 clones, roughly 60% of which appear only once. The study's findings and limits: A later analysis reportedly found that, within productive TCRs, an Asian-associated ancestry cluster had fewer N-insertions than the mean observed across the approximately 700 donors. TCR beta chains numbering about 160 were designated cytomegalovirus-associated. Immune exposure information comprised only CMV serostatus. In vitro confirmation showed three CMV-associated chains to be CMV antigen specific.

Per the germline V gene, CDR1 is LNHDA and CDR2 is SQIVND (reference sequence). Trimming cost V 3 bases and J 5 bases; bases outside gene matches: 12. The CDR3 is 17 amino acids. The rearrangement uses TRBV19 and TRBJ2-2, with TRBD2 matching over 7 bases. The clonotype was recovered from a man aged 35-49 years in good health and CMV-seronegative. The specimen was PBMCs. The CDR3 here is CASSIRLWGGGTGELFF. The CDR3 coding sequence is TGTGCCAGTAGTATCCGGCTCTGGGGGGGAGGGACCGGGGAGCTGTTTTTT.